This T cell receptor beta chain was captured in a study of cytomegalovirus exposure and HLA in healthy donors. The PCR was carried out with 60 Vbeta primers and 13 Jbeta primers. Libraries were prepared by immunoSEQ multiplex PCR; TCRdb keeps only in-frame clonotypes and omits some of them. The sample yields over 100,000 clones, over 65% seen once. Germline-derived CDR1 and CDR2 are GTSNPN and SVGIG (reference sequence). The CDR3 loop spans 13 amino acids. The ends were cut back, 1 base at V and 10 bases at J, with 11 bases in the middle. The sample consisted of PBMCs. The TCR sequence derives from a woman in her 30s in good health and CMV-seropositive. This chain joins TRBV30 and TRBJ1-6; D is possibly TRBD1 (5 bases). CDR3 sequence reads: CAWSGMTASPLHF. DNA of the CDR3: TGTGCCTGGAGTGGGATGACAGCCTCACCCCTCCACTTT.